Following are 5 T cell receptor beta chains from one sample sequenced in a study of cytotoxic CD8 clonotypes in ibrutinib-treated CLL (dated by TCRdb to the early 2020s). The library came from the immunoSEQ multiplex PCR assay. The clones in this table, taken by TCRdb from immuneACCESS, are in-frame only. Not every clone is retained; where verified, under half of the shortfall comes from an unresolved V gene, and the cause of the rest is unknown. Here the sample has around 330,000 clones; roughly two thirds occur a single time. Of the sample, about 6.7% is held by the ten largest clones. The specimen comprised PBMCs, sampled after 36 months of ibrutinib treatment. These receptors were taken from a human donor with chronic lymphocytic leukemia.

The genes are TRBV20-1 and TRBJ2-1, with D unresolved. From germline, CDR1 is DFQATT and CDR2 SNEGSKA (reference sequence). V was shortened by 3 bases and J by 8 bases, with 8 bases between the two germline ends. The CDR3 is 11 amino acids. For the CDR3, the DNA is TGCAGTGCTAGTTTAAGCGATGAGCAGTTCTTC. Its protein is CSASLSDEQFF.

The rearrangement joins TRBV28 to TRBJ2-7; the match to TRBD2 covers 11 bases. This CDR3 has 15 amino acids. Germline CDR1 is MDHEN and CDR2 is SYDVKM. J gave up 6 bases and V 8 bases, and 12 bases lay outside the gene matches. The CDR3 sequence: CASRLSTSGRREQYF. The CDR3, as DNA: TGTGCCAGCCGGTTGTCTACTAGCGGGAGACGCGAGCAGTACTTC. Filled out from reference TRBV28 and TRBJ2-7, the complete variable domain reads DVKVTQSSRYLVKRTGEKVFLECVQDMDHENMFWYRQDPGLGLRLIYFSYDVKMKEKGDIPEGYSVSREKKERFSLILESASTNQTSMYLCASRLSTSGRREQYFGPGTRLTVT.

This clone has just a few counts. The chain has TRBV4-2 and TRBJ2-7; 8 bases map to TRBD1. CDR1 is LGHNA, CDR2 YNFKEQ, per germline. The CDR3 length is 16 residues. Trimming took 0 bases from V and 3 from J; bases not matched to a gene: 7. CDR3 in DNA: TGTGCCAGCAGCCAAGAGTGGCAGGGGGCTTACTACGAGCAGTACTTC. This sequence encodes CASSQEWQGAYYEQYF.

The gene calls are TRBV29-1 and TRBJ1-1; D may be TRBD1 (5 bases). Germline loops: CDR1 SQVTM, CDR2 ANQGSEA. V was shortened by 3 bases and J by 5 bases, with 16 bases between the two germline ends. This CDR3 contains 14 residues. The CDR3 loop is CSVDKAGWGTEAFF. CDR3 DNA sequence: TGCAGCGTTGATAAGGCAGGGTGGGGGACTGAAGCTTTCTTT.

V gene TRBV19 combines with J gene TRBJ2-6; 7 bases fit TRBD1. CDR3 length: 16 residues. Germline values: CDR1 LNHDA, CDR2 SQIVND (reference sequence). V shed 5 bases and J 2 bases; nucleotides not matched to a gene: 6. CDR3 residues: CASSSRQGPGANVLTF. For the CDR3, the DNA is TGTGCCAGTAGTTCGCGACAGGGCCCTGGGGCCAACGTCCTGACTTTC.